This is a list of T cell receptor beta chains from one sample in a study of cytomegalovirus exposure and HLA in healthy donors. The method was immunoSEQ multiplex PCR; TCRdb's version includes in-frame clones alone and lacks a portion of them. The data show about 220,000 clones, roughly 83% seen once. Sequenced: PBMCs. These receptors originate from a woman aged 30 to 39 in good health and CMV-seropositive. Each CDR3 is given with its conserved first and last residue. Each record gives: J gene, V gene, CDR3 protein.

J gene: TRBJ2-1
V gene: TRBV5-1
CDR3 protein: CASSSVLTSGRFDEQFF

J gene: TRBJ2-7
V gene: TRBV28
CDR3 protein: CASARFYEQYF

J gene: TRBJ2-1
V gene: TRBV6-6
CDR3 protein: CASLGIYNEQFF

J gene: TRBJ2-2
V gene: TRBV13
CDR3 protein: CASSLGTGGNTGELFF

J gene: TRBJ2-1
V gene: TRBV11-3
CDR3 protein: CASSLRAKGNEQFF

J gene: TRBJ1-2
V gene: TRBV19
CDR3 protein: CASSILPGTGLYGYTF

J gene: TRBJ2-7
V gene: TRBV4-1
CDR3 protein: CASSLSGDYEQYF

J gene: TRBJ2-3
V gene: TRBV7-3
CDR3 protein: CASSLSGGLTDTQYF

J gene: TRBJ2-1
V gene: TRBV19
CDR3 protein: CASSRERELYNEQFF

J gene: TRBJ2-2
V gene: TRBV9
CDR3 protein: CASSVSTGELFF

J gene: TRBJ2-5
V gene: TRBV9
CDR3 protein: CASSVEVGWGSQETQYF

J gene: TRBJ2-5
V gene: TRBV7-9
CDR3 protein: CASSLRDSETQYF

J gene: TRBJ1-2
V gene: TRBV28
CDR3 protein: CASSSWGYTF

J gene: TRBJ2-7
V gene: TRBV5-1
CDR3 protein: CASSGGSPGYSYEQYF

J gene: TRBJ1-1
V gene: TRBV14
CDR3 protein: CASSQGGTEAFF

J gene: TRBJ2-5
V gene: TRBV5-1
CDR3 protein: CASSLGGTSVGETQYF

J gene: TRBJ2-1
V gene: TRBV9
CDR3 protein: CASSHRTGGDEQFF

J gene: TRBJ1-2
V gene: TRBV30
CDR3 protein: CAWSASTGGEGYGYTF

J gene: TRBJ2-1
V gene: TRBV5-4
CDR3 protein: CASSLEAGTHNEQFF

J gene: TRBJ2-1
V gene: TRBV25-1
CDR3 protein: CASSGRPGSGWSYNEQFF

J gene: TRBJ1-5
V gene: TRBV6-5
CDR3 protein: CASSYGTLGPQHF

J gene: TRBJ2-7
V gene: TRBV30
CDR3 protein: CAGKGQGTYEQYF

J gene: TRBJ1-1
V gene: TRBV27
CDR3 protein: CASSLGIYTEAFF

J gene: TRBJ2-1
V gene: TRBV7-3
CDR3 protein: CASSLPGKHEQFF

J gene: TRBJ1-2
V gene: TRBV6-5
CDR3 protein: CASSYQQSSNYGYTF

J gene: TRBJ1-5
V gene: TRBV7-2
CDR3 protein: CASSSRGNQPQHF

J gene: TRBJ2-1
V gene: TRBV29-1
CDR3 protein: CSVGVWTSGRGEQFF

J gene: TRBJ2-7
V gene: TRBV7-6
CDR3 protein: CASSLGSGVSYEQYF

J gene: TRBJ2-7
V gene: TRBV30
CDR3 protein: CAWSVASYEQYF

J gene: TRBJ2-7
V gene: TRBV18
CDR3 protein: CASSPGGSGSYEQYF

J gene: TRBJ1-1
V gene: TRBV28
CDR3 protein: CASSLLTEGTEAFF

J gene: TRBJ1-5
V gene: TRBV19
CDR3 protein: CASSIGRQGGNQPQHF

J gene: TRBJ2-7
V gene: TRBV11-2
CDR3 protein: CASSFEVRYEQYF

J gene: TRBJ1-2
V gene: TRBV11-2
CDR3 protein: CASSLDRGANYGYTF

J gene: TRBJ2-3
V gene: TRBV9
CDR3 protein: CASNTGVGDTQYF

J gene: TRBJ2-3
V gene: TRBV5-1
CDR3 protein: CASSFWGAGDTQYF

J gene: TRBJ1-1
V gene: TRBV9
CDR3 protein: CASSPTRAPGTEAFF

J gene: TRBJ2-1
V gene: TRBV27
CDR3 protein: CASTQRGGSSYNEQFF

J gene: TRBJ1-2
V gene: TRBV29-1
CDR3 protein: CSVVNPGYGYTF

J gene: TRBJ2-7
V gene: TRBV7-2
CDR3 protein: CASSAGFYEQYF

J gene: TRBJ2-3
V gene: TRBV29-1
CDR3 protein: CSVRDWDTQYF

J gene: TRBJ2-7
V gene: TRBV7-2
CDR3 protein: CASSFRHEYYEQYF

J gene: TRBJ1-4
V gene: TRBV6-1
CDR3 protein: CPYLGQGEKLFF

J gene: TRBJ2-1
V gene: TRBV11-3
CDR3 protein: CASRGGAGEQFF

J gene: TRBJ2-2
V gene: TRBV11-3
CDR3 protein: CASSGQGMGTGELFF

J gene: TRBJ2-3
V gene: TRBV2
CDR3 protein: CASTLGQPTDTQYF

J gene: TRBJ2-7
V gene: TRBV18
CDR3 protein: CASSFGLRYEQYF

J gene: TRBJ1-1
V gene: TRBV6-5
CDR3 protein: CASSYHLSGTGTEAFF

J gene: TRBJ2-5
V gene: TRBV27
CDR3 protein: CASSLSARLDVETQYF

J gene: TRBJ2-2
V gene: TRBV7-8
CDR3 protein: CASSRLAIGELFF

J gene: TRBJ1-2
V gene: TRBV28
CDR3 protein: CASSLNRGVGGYTF

J gene: TRBJ1-2
V gene: TRBV30
CDR3 protein: CACPARIPDYGYTF

J gene: TRBJ1-1
V gene: TRBV20-1
CDR3 protein: CSATEGAEAFF

J gene: TRBJ2-3
V gene: TRBV5-1
CDR3 protein: CASSSRQGSTDTQYF

J gene: TRBJ2-7
V gene: TRBV28
CDR3 protein: CASSRTDLYEQYF

J gene: TRBJ2-7
V gene: TRBV4-2
CDR3 protein: CASSQERTGYEQYF

J gene: TRBJ2-7
V gene: TRBV5-1
CDR3 protein: CASHVGAGLREQYF

J gene: TRBJ1-1
V gene: TRBV11-2
CDR3 protein: CASSLENTEAFF

J gene: TRBJ2-1
V gene: TRBV2
CDR3 protein: CASSILSNNEQFF

J gene: TRBJ1-5
V gene: TRBV30
CDR3 protein: CAWGTRGIDNQPQHF